This T cell receptor (beta chain) was retrieved from a study of circulating CD8 cells and anti-PD-1 response in melanoma. V lost 6 bases to trimming and J lost 6 bases; unmatched junction nucleotides: 1. The length of the CDR3 is 14 residues. CDR1 is SNHLY and CDR2 is FYNNEI in the germline V gene. Study-level results: Clonotype sharing was highest between DPOS and TIGIT subsets.

Points on this clonotype: Its target is unknown.

Each library started from roughly 16 ng of total RNA using the QIAseq Immune Repertoire TCR panel. TCRdb used MiXCR to reprocess the reads, holding one entry per CDR3 protein. Here the sample spans under 550 distinct CDR3 sequences, 5% to 6.5% being singletons. Four subsets defined by PD-1 and/or TIGIT were sorted from live CD3+CD8+TCRalphabeta+ cells. The chain links TRBV2 to TRBJ2-1; 14 positions match TRBD2. Sample: CD8+ T cells from PBMCs, taken at baseline or after one month of anti-PD-1 therapy (not recorded which). This receptor was identified in a human donor with melanoma. The CDR3 DNA follows: TGTGCCAGCAGCGGGACTAGCGGGGGCAATGAGCAGTTCTTC. Translation: CASSGTSGGNEQFF.